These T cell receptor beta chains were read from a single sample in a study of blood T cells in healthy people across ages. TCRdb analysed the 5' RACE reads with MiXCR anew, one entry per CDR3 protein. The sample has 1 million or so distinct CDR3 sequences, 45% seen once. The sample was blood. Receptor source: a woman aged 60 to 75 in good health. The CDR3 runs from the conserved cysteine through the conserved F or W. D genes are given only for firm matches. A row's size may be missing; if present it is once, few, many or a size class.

DNA: TGTGCCAGCAGCCAAGCCGCAGGGAGCCCCAAGCGGTACTTC; CDR3: CASSQAAGSPKRYF; J: TRBJ2-5; size: NA; V: TRBV14; D: NA
DNA: TGTGCCAGCAGCCCCGAATTCCAGGTCCGGGAGACCCAGTACTTC; CDR3: CASSPEFQVRETQYF; J: TRBJ2-5; size: many; V: TRBV11-2; D: NA
DNA: TGCAGTGCTAGAAAGGCGGGCAGGGCAGATACGCAGTATTTT; CDR3: CSARKAGRADTQYF; J: TRBJ2-3; size: few; V: TRBV20-1; D: NA
DNA: TGCAGTGCTGGTAGCGATACCTACGAGCAGTACTTC; CDR3: CSAGSDTYEQYF; J: TRBJ2-7; size: NA; V: TRBV20-1; D: NA
DNA: TGTGCCAGCAGTTACGGTCGGGCCCCTATCGCTCAGCCCCAGCATTTT; CDR3: CASSYGRAPIAQPQHF; J: TRBJ1-5; size: NA; V: TRBV6-2/TRBV6-3; D: NA
DNA: TGTGCCTGGTGCGCCGGGACCCTCCAAGAGACCCAGTACTTC; CDR3: CAWCAGTLQETQYF; J: TRBJ2-5; size: few; V: TRBV30; D: NA
DNA: TGTGCCAGCAGCCCTAGAGGAACCACAGATACGCAGTATTTT; CDR3: CASSPRGTTDTQYF; J: TRBJ2-3; size: few; V: TRBV7-2; D: NA
DNA: TGCGCCAGCAGCCGATCGGCTTTCTACGAGCAGTACTTC; CDR3: CASSRSAFYEQYF; J: TRBJ2-7; size: few; V: TRBV4-1; D: NA
DNA: TGCAGTGCCAGCCTGGGGGCGGGGCAGCCCCAGCATTTT; CDR3: CSASLGAGQPQHF; J: TRBJ1-5; size: NA; V: TRBV20-1; D: NA
DNA: TGTGCCAGCAGTTCCGCTCCTCCCTACGAGCAGTACTTC; CDR3: CASSSAPPYEQYF; J: TRBJ2-7; size: NA; V: TRBV28; D: NA
DNA: TGTGCCAGCAGCCGCCCCACCGCAGTCACTTCCCACTCTGGGGCCAACGTCCTGACTTTC; CDR3: CASSRPTAVTSHSGANVLTF; J: TRBJ2-6; size: once; V: TRBV3-1; D: NA
DNA: TGTGCCAGCAGTTTAGAGGGGCGCGCGGCCCACAATGAGCAGTTCTTC; CDR3: CASSLEGRAAHNEQFF; J: TRBJ2-1; size: NA; V: TRBV6-5; D: NA
DNA: TGTGCCATCAGTCGACAGGGGGTTGGCGAGCAGTACTTC; CDR3: CAISRQGVGEQYF; J: TRBJ2-7; size: few; V: TRBV10-3; D: TRBD1
DNA: TGTGCCAGCAGTTACCGCCCGGTCTCCTACAATGAGCAGTACTTC; CDR3: CASSYRPVSYNEQYF; J: TRBJ2-7; size: NA; V: TRBV6-5; D: NA
DNA: TGCAGTGCTAGAAAGGCGGCAGGGCGCACAGATACGCGGTATTTT; CDR3: CSARKAAGRTDTRYF; J: TRBJ2-3; size: NA; V: TRBV20-1; D: NA
DNA: TGTGCCAGCAGTAAACAGGGGGCGCGGGGGGCCAACGTCCTGACTTTC; CDR3: CASSKQGARGANVLTF; J: TRBJ2-6; size: few; V: TRBV25-1; D: TRBD1
DNA: TGTGCCAGCAGTGATGACAGGGTACGGTCGCAAGAGACCCAGTACTTC; CDR3: CASSDDRVRSQETQYF; J: TRBJ2-5; size: NA; V: TRBV25-1; D: TRBD1
DNA: TGTGCCAGCAGCACAGGGGGGAGGTACGAGCAGTACTTC; CDR3: CASSTGGRYEQYF; J: TRBJ2-7; size: few; V: TRBV12-3/TRBV12-4; D: TRBD1
DNA: TGTGCCAGCAGTTATAAGGGAGGGGCCCCCTACGAGCAGTACTTC; CDR3: CASSYKGGAPYEQYF; J: TRBJ2-7; size: few; V: TRBV6-6; D: TRBD2
DNA: TGTGCCACCAGTGATATGAGGCTGGCGGACTCCTACAATGAGCAGTACTTC; CDR3: CATSDMRLADSYNEQYF; J: TRBJ2-7; size: NA; V: TRBV24-1; D: NA
DNA: TGTGCCAGCAGCGTAGGGTACCGCAATGAGCAGTTCTTC; CDR3: CASSVGYRNEQFF; J: TRBJ2-1; size: NA; V: TRBV7-2; D: NA
DNA: TGTGCCAGCAGGACGACTAGCGGGGGCACAGATACGCAGTATTTT; CDR3: CASRTTSGGTDTQYF; J: TRBJ2-3; size: NA; V: TRBV28; D: TRBD2
DNA: TGTGCCAGCAGCCAACTCCGGGAAAGCACAGATACGCAGTATTTT; CDR3: CASSQLRESTDTQYF; J: TRBJ2-3; size: few; V: TRBV3-1; D: NA
DNA: TGCGCCAGCAGCACAGCGACTAGCGGGAGCTACAATGAGCAGTTCTTC; CDR3: CASSTATSGSYNEQFF; J: TRBJ2-1; size: NA; V: TRBV10-2; D: TRBD2